The rows below give T cell receptor beta chains drawn from one sample of a study of blood T cells in healthy people across ages. TCRdb reprocessed the 5' RACE reads with MiXCR, giving one entry per CDR3 protein. The table lists about a million distinct CDR3 sequences, 45% to 50% of them singletons, with around an eighth in the top ten. Sample: blood. The receptors here all came from a man aged 25-45 years in good health. CDR3s include the opening cysteine and the closing phenylalanine or tryptophan. A D gene is named only where the DNA matches it firmly. Clone size appears in some rows only: once, few, many, or a class for an expanded clone.

abundance	d_gene	v_gene	j_gene	CDR3aa	CDR3nt
few	-	TRBV20-1	TRBJ2-3	CSASLQGSGTDTQYF	TGCAGTGCTAGCCTACAGGGATCGGGTACAGATACGCAGTATTTT
-	-	TRBV12-3/TRBV12-4	TRBJ2-3	CASSLRGRGPLTDTQYF	TGTGCCAGCAGCCTGCGGGGTAGGGGGCCGCTGACAGATACGCAGTATTTT
-	-	TRBV7-2	TRBJ2-1	CASNLVSGSSYNEQFF	TGTGCCAGCAACTTAGTGTCGGGGAGCTCCTACAATGAGCAGTTCTTC
-	-	TRBV29-1	TRBJ2-5	CSGGQFGYNEQYF	TGCAGCGGTGGACAGTTCGGCTACAATGAGCAGTACTTC
-	TRBD2	TRBV9	TRBJ2-5	CASSGGSGTHNEQYF	TGTGCCAGCAGCGGAGGGAGCGGGACCCACAATGAGCAGTACTTC
-	TRBD2	TRBV29-1	TRBJ2-1	CSVDGLAGIDEQFF	TGCAGCGTTGATGGGCTAGCGGGGATTGATGAGCAGTTCTTC
few	-	TRBV7-9	TRBJ1-4	CASKAGWNEKLFF	TGTGCCTCGAAGGCAGGTTGGAATGAAAAACTGTTTTTT
-	-	TRBV20-1	TRBJ2-4	CSAPSGALAKNIQYF	TGCAGTGCTCCCTCGGGGGCACTAGCCAAAAACATTCAGTACTTC
once	-	TRBV7-9	TRBJ2-3	CASSWTPWDTQYF	TGTGCCAGCAGCTGGACTCCGTGGGATACGCAGTATTTT
few	TRBD2	TRBV20-1	TRBJ2-3	CSAMKGGSTDTQYF	TGCAGTGCGATGAAGGGAGGGAGCACAGATACGCAGTATTTT
few	-	TRBV30	TRBJ2-7	CAWSGGGFYEQYF	TGTGCCTGGAGTGGTGGGGGGTTCTACGAGCAGTACTTC
few	-	TRBV3-1	TRBJ2-7	CASRATDSYEQYF	TGTGCCAGCAGGGCGACAGACTCCTACGAGCAGTACTTC
-	-	TRBV29-1	TRBJ2-7	CSVSPGYGHEQYF	TGCAGCGTTTCGCCTGGGTACGGCCACGAGCAGTACTTC
few	-	TRBV4-1	TRBJ1-5	CASSLYAGALSNQPQHF	TGCGCCAGCAGCCTCTACGCAGGGGCCCTTAGCAATCAGCCCCAGCATTTT
-	-	TRBV29-1	TRBJ1-4	CSVAREANEKLFF	TGCAGCGTTGCAAGGGAGGCTAATGAAAAACTGTTTTTT
few	TRBD2	TRBV7-8	TRBJ2-3	CASSLSRGGRTDTQYF	TGTGCCAGCAGCTTATCTCGCGGGGGGCGCACAGATACGCAGTATTTT
-	TRBD2	TRBV27	TRBJ2-4	CASRGLVESIQYF	TGTGCCAGCAGAGGACTAGTAGAGAGCATTCAGTACTTC
-	-	TRBV20-1	TRBJ2-7	CSGASSYEQYF	TGCAGTGGCGCTAGCTCCTACGAGCAGTACTTC
-	-	TRBV5-6	TRBJ1-4	CASSFSMGKVDEKLFF	TGTGCCAGCAGCTTTAGTATGGGGAAGGTCGATGAAAAACTGTTTTTT
few	TRBD2	TRBV27	TRBJ2-4	CASTEAGRDIQYF	TGTGCCAGCACGGAGGCAGGGAGGGACATTCAGTACTTC